This passage covers 9 T cell receptor beta chains from one sample sequenced in a study of siplizumab effects on memory and regulatory T cells. Sequencing was performed with immunoSEQ multiplex PCR; in TCRdb, only in-frame clones are kept and a portion is missing. The data show 100,000 or so clones, about 91% seen once. Sequencing input: CD4+ T cells sorted from blood. These receptors were obtained from a human donor in good health. Some clones in this sample may be carry-over from other donors' samples.

This chain links TRBV6-5 with TRBJ1-2; 9 nucleotides match TRBD1. The CDR3 has 14 residues. The V segment lost 7 bases and the J segment 3 bases; nucleotides outside the gene matches: 6. Per the germline V gene, CDR1 is MNHEY and CDR2 is SVGAGI. The CDR3 loop is CASTTQGADYGYTF. The CDR3 DNA reads as TGTGCCAGCACCACACAGGGGGCGGACTATGGCTACACCTTC.

V is TRBV25-1 and J is TRBJ2-7, with D maybe TRBD2 (5 bases). This CDR3 has 16 residues. Germline V lookup: CDR1 MGHDK, CDR2 SYGVNS. V gave up 8 bases and J gave up 0 bases, with 20 bases separating them. The CDR3 region has the DNA TGTGCCAGCTCCGGGCGAGGGTTGGGTTCCTCCTACGAGCAGTACTTC. Protein sequence: CASSGRGLGSSYEQYF.

The J gene is TRBJ2-7, the V gene TRBV15, with TRBD2 matching 7 bases. V lost 2 bases and J lost 6; bases outside the gene matches: 16. This CDR3 has 17 residues. Germline assignment: CDR1 LNHNV and CDR2 YYDKDF (reference sequence). CDR3 sequence (DNA): TGTGCCACCAGCAGAAAAAGGGTAAAGGCGGGAGCCGGCGAGCAGTACTTC. Amino acids: CATSRKRVKAGAGEQYF.

This chain joins TRBV9 and TRBJ2-2; 9 nucleotides line up with TRBD2. The CDR3 is 15 amino acids. Unmatched junction bases numbered 7, after V lost 4 bases and J lost 6 bases. Germline V gene sequence: CDR1 SGDLS, CDR2 YYNGEE. The CDR3: CASSFGTSSAGELFF. CDR3 DNA: TGTGCCAGCAGCTTCGGGACTAGCTCGGCCGGGGAGCTGTTTTTT.

The CDR3 DNA sequence: TGTGCCAGCTCACCTCCTTCGGTGGCAGATACGCAGTATTTT. Translation: CASSPPSVADTQYF. This chain uses TRBV18 with TRBJ2-3; D gene uncertain. Germline CDR1 is KGHSH and CDR2 is LQKENI. Trimming cost V 3 bases and J 4 bases, with 11 bases left between them. The CDR3 totals 14 residues.

The genes are TRBV12-2 and TRBJ2-1. TRBV12-2 is a documented pseudogene. CDR3 length: 15 amino acids. In DNA form, the CDR3 reads TGTGCAAGTCGCCCCCCCCGGGGCCTAAACAATGAGCAGTTCTTC. The encoded protein is CASRPPRGLNNEQFF.

V usage is TRBV5-4 and J usage is TRBJ2-1; 10 nucleotides align to TRBD2. This CDR3 is built from 14 residues. The germline V gene encodes CDR1 SGHNT and CDR2 YYREEE (reference sequence). Trimming removed 1 base from V and 9 bases from J; junction bases left unmatched: 4. CDR3 sequence reads: CASSLTSGVGEQFF. Here the CDR3 DNA reads TGTGCCAGCAGCTTGACTAGCGGGGTAGGTGAGCAGTTCTTC.

V and J are TRBV19 and TRBJ1-2, with unresolved D. This CDR3 region has 14 residues. V was clipped by 8 bases and J by 4 bases, with 17 bases between them. Germline V lookup: CDR1 LNHDA, CDR2 SQIVND (reference sequence). The CDR3 loop reads CASQGNLAGYGYTF. The CDR3 DNA reads as TGTGCCAGTCAAGGGAATTTAGCGGGCTATGGCTACACCTTC.

The chain couples TRBV27 to TRBJ2-4; D might be TRBD1 (6 bases). The V end was cut by 5 bases, the J end by 0 bases, with 11 bases between. Germline CDR1 is MNHEY and CDR2 is SMNVEV (reference sequence). This CDR3 comprises 15 residues. CDR3 in amino acids: CASSPRGAAKNIQYF. In DNA, the CDR3 is TGTGCCAGCAGTCCCAGGGGAGCAGCCAAAAACATTCAGTACTTC.